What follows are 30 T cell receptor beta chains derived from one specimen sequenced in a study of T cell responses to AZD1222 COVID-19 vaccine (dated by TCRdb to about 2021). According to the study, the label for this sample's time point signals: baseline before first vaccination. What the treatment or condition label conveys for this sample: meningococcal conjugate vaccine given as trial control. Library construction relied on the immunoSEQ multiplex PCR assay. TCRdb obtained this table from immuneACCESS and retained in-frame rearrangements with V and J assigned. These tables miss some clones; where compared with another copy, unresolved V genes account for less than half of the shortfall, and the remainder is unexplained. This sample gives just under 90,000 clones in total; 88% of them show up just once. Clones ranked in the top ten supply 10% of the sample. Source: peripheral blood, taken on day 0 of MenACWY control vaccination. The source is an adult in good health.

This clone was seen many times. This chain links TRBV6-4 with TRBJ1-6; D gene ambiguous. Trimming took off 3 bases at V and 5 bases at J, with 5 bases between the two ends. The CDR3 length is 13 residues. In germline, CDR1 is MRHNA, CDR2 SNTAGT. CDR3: CASSEGDNSPLHF. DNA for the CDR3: TGTGCCAGCAGTGAGGGAGATAATTCACCCCTCCACTTT.

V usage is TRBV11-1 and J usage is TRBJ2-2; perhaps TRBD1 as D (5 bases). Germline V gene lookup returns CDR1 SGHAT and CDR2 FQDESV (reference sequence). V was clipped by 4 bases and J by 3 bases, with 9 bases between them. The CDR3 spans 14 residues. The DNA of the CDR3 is TGTGCCAGCAGCTGGCTAGGGGACACCGGGGAGCTGTTTTTT. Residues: CASSWLGDTGELFF.

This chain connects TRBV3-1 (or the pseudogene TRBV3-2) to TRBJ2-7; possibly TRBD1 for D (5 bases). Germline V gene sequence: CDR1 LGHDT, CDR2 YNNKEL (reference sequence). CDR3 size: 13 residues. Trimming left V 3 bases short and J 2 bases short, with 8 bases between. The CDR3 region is CASSQAGPYEQYF. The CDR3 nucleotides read TGTGCCAGCAGCCAGGCAGGGCCCTACGAGCAGTACTTC.

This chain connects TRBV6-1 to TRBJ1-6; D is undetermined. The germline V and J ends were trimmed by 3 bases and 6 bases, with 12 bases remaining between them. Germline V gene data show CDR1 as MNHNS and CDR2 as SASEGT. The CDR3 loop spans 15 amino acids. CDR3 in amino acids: CASSDMAWGNSPLHF. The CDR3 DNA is TGTGCCAGCAGTGACATGGCGTGGGGTAATTCACCCCTCCACTTT.

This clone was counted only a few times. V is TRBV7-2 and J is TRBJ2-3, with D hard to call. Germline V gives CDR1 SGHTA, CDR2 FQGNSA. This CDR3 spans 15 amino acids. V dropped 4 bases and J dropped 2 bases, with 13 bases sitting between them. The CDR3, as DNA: TGTGCCAGCAGCTCCCGAGGAACAGACACAGATACGCAGTATTTT. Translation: CASSSRGTDTDTQYF.

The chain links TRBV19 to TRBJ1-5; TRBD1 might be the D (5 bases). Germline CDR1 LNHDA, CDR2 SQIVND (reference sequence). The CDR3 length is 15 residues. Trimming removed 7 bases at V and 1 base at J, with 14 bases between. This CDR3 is CASIGGARSNQPQHF. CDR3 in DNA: TGTGCCAGTATCGGGGGAGCAAGGAGCAATCAGCCCCAGCATTTT.

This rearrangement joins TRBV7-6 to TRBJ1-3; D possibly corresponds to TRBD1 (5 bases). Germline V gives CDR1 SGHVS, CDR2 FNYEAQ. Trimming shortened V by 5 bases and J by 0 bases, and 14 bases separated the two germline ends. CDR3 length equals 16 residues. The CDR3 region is CASSQAGGDSGNTIYF. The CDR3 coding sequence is TGTGCCAGCAGCCAAGCTGGGGGGGACTCTGGAAACACCATATATTTT.

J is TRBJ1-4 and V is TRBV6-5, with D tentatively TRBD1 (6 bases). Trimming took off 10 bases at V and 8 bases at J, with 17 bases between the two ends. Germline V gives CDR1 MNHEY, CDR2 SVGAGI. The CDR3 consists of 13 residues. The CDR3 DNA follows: TGTGCCACCCGGGACAATGCGGTGGAAAAACTGTTTTTT. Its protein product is CATRDNAVEKLFF.

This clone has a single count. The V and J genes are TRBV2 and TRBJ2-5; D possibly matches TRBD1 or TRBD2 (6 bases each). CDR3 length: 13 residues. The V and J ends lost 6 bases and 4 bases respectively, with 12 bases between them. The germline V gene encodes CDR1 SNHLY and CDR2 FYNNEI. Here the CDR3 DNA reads TGTGCCAGCAGAGGGGGGCCGACAGAGACCCAGTACTTC. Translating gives CASRGGPTETQYF. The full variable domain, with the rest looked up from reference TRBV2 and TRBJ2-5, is EPEVTQTPSHQVTQMGQEVILRCVPISNHLYFYWYRQILGQKVEFLVSFYNNEISEKSEIFDDQFSVERPDGSNFTLKIRSTKLEDSAMYFCASRGGPTETQYFGPGTRLLVL.

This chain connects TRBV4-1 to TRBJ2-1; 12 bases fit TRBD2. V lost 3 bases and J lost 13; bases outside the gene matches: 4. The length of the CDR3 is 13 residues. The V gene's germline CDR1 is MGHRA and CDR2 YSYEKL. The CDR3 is CASSHRTSGEQFF. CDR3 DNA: TGCGCCAGCAGCCACCGGACTAGCGGGGAACAGTTCTTC.

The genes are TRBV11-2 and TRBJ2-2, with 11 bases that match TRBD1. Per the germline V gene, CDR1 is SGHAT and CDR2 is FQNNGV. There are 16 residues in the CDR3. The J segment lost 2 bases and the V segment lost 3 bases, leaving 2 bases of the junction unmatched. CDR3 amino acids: CASSFGTGGNTGELFF. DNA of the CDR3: TGTGCCAGCAGCTTCGGGACAGGGGGTAACACCGGGGAGCTGTTTTTT.

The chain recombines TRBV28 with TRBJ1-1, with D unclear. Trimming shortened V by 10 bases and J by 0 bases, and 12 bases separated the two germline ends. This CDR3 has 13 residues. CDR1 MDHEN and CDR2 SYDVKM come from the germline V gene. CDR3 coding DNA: TGTGCCACCAGGAGGGTAATGAACACTGAAGCTTTCTTT. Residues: CATRRVMNTEAFF.

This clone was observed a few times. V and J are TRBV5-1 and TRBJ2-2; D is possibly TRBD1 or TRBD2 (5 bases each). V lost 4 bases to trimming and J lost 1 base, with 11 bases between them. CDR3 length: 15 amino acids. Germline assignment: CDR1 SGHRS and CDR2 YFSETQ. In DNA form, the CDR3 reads TGCGCCAGCAGCGTCGGGACCCTGAACACCGGGGAGCTGTTTTTT. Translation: CASSVGTLNTGELFF.

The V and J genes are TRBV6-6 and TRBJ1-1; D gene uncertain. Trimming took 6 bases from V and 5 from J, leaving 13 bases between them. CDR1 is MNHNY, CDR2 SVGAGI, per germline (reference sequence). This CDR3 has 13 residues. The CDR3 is CASSSGRGTEAFF. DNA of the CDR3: TGTGCCAGCAGCTCGGGCCGAGGGACTGAAGCTTTCTTT.

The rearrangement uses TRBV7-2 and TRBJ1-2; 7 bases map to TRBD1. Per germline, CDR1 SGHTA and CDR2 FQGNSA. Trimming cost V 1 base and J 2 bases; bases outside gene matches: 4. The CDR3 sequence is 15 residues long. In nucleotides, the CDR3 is TGTGCCAGCAGCTTAGGCAGGGGGGGCAACTATGGCTACACCTTC. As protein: CASSLGRGGNYGYTF.

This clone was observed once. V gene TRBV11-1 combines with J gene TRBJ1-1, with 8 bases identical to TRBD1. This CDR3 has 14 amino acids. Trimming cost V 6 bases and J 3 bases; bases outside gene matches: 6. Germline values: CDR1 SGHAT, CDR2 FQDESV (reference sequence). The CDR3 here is CASRLQGAYTEAFF. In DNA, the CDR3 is TGTGCCAGCAGATTGCAGGGGGCGTACACTGAAGCTTTCTTT. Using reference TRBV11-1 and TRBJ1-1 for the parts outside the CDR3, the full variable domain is EAEVAQSPRYKITEKSQAVAFWCDPISGHATLYWYRQILGQGPELLVQFQDESVVDDSQLPKDRFSAERLKGVDSTLKIQPAELGDSAMYLCASRLQGAYTEAFFGQGTRLTVV.

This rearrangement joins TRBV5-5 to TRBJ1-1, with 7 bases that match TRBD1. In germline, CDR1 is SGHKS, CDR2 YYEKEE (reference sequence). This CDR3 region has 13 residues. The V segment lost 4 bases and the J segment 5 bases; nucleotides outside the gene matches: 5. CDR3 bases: TGTGCCAGCAGCCTCCTCAGGGGGACTGAAGCTTTCTTT. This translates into CASSLLRGTEAFF.

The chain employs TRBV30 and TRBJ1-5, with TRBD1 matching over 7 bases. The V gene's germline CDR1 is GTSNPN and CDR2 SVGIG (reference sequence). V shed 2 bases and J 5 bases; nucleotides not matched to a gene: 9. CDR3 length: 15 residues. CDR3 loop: CAWSKGTQGYQPQHF. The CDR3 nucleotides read TGTGCCTGGAGTAAGGGCACACAGGGGTATCAGCCCCAGCATTTT.

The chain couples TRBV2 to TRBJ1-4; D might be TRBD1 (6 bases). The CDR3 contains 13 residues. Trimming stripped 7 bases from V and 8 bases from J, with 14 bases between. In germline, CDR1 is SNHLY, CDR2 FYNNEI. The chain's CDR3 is CASKDLGGEKLFF. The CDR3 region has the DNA TGTGCCAGCAAGGACCTAGGGGGGGAAAAACTGTTTTTT.

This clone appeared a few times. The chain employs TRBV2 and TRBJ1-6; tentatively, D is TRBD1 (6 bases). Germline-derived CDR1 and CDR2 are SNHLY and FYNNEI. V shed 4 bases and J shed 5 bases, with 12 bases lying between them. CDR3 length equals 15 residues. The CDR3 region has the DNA TGTGCCAGCAGTGCCAGGGGATGGGATAATTCACCCCTCCACTTT. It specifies CASSARGWDNSPLHF. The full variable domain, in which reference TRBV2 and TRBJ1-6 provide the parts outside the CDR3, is EPEVTQTPSHQVTQMGQEVILRCVPISNHLYFYWYRQILGQKVEFLVSFYNNEISEKSEIFDDQFSVERPDGSNFTLKIRSTKLEDSAMYFCASSARGWDNSPLHFGNGTRLTVT.

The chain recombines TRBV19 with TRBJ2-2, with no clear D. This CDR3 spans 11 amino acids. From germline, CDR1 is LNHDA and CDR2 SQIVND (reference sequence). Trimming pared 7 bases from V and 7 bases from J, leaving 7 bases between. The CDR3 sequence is CASNSNGELFF. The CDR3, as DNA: TGTGCCAGTAACTCAAACGGGGAGCTGTTTTTT.

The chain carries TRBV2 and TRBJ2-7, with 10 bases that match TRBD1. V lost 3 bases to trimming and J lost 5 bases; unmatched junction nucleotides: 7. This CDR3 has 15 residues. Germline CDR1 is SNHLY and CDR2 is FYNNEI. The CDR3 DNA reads TGTGCCAGCAGTGAGCAGGACAGGGGGTTCGACGAGCAGTACTTC. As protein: CASSEQDRGFDEQYF. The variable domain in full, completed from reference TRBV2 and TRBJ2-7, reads EPEVTQTPSHQVTQMGQEVILRCVPISNHLYFYWYRQILGQKVEFLVSFYNNEISEKSEIFDDQFSVERPDGSNFTLKIRSTKLEDSAMYFCASSEQDRGFDEQYFGPGTRLTVT.

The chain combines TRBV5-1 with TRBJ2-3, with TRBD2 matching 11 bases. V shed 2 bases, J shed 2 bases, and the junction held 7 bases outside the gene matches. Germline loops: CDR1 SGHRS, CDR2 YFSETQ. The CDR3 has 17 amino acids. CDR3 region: CASSLNLAGGTTDTQYF. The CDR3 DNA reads TGCGCCAGCAGCTTAAACCTAGCGGGGGGTACCACAGATACGCAGTATTTT.

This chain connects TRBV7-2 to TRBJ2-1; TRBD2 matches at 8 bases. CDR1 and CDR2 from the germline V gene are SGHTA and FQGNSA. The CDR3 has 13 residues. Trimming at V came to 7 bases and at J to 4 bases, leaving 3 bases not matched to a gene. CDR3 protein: CASTGGDYNEQFF. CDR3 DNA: TGTGCCAGCACCGGGGGGGATTACAATGAGCAGTTCTTC.

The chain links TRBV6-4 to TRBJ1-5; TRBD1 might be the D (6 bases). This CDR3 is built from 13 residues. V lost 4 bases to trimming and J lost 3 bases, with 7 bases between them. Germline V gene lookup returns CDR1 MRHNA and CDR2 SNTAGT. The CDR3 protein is CASSVGHNQPQHF. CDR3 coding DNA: TGTGCCAGCAGTGTGGGACACAATCAGCCCCAGCATTTT.

The DNA for the CDR3 is TGTGCCAGCAGCCGATCAGGAGCTAATGAAAAACTGTTTTTT. Translation gives CASSRSGANEKLFF. The gene calls are TRBV27 and TRBJ1-4; D unclear. This CDR3 spans 14 amino acids. The germline V gene has CDR1 MNHEY and CDR2 SMNVEV (reference sequence). V lost 6 bases and J 3 bases, leaving 11 bases between the germline ends.

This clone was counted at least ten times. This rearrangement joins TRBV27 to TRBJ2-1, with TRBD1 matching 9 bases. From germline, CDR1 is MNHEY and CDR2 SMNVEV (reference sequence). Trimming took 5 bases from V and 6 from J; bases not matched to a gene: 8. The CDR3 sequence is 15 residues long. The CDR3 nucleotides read TGTGCCAGCAGTCCAGGGACAGGGCCCACCAATGAGCAGTTCTTC. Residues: CASSPGTGPTNEQFF.

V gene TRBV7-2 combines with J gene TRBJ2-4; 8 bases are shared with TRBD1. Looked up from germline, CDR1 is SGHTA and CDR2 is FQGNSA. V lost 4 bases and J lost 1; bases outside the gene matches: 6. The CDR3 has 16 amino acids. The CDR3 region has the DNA TGTGCCAGCAGCTCTACAGGGGGGAATGCCAAAAACATTCAGTACTTC. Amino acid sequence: CASSSTGGNAKNIQYF.

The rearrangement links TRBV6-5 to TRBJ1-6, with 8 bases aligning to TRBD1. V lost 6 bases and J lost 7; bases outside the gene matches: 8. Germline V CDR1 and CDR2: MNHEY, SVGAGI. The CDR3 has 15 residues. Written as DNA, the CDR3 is TGTGCCAGCAGAGGAGACAGGGGAGAAAATTCACCCCTCCACTTT. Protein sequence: CASRGDRGENSPLHF.

CDR3 protein: CASRGTGVNGYTF. CDR3 bases: TGTGCCAGCAGGGGAACAGGGGTGAATGGCTACACCTTC. The gene calls are TRBV6-5 and TRBJ1-2; 7 nucleotides agree with TRBD1. Germline CDR1 is MNHEY and CDR2 is SVGAGI. CDR3 length: 13 amino acids. With V trimmed by 6 bases and J by 6 bases, 7 bases remained unmatched.